The 25 T cell receptor beta chains listed next were all sequenced from one sample in a study of OX40 agonist ivuxolimab in advanced cancers. The table came from immunoSEQ multiplex PCR; TCRdb's copy has only in-frame clones and leaves some out. The sample carries about 34,000 clones, 85% to 95% recorded once. The sequences come from CD4+ or CD8+ T cells sorted from blood, collected in a trial of the OX40 agonist ivuxolimab. The source of these receptors is an adult with an advanced solid tumor such as melanoma, head and neck, liver or kidney cancer.

The chain uses TRBV2 and TRBJ1-5; D gene ambiguous. This CDR3 region has 16 residues. The V gene lost 1 base and the J gene lost 6 bases, with 16 bases spanning the gap. The germline V gene encodes CDR1 SNHLY and CDR2 FYNNEI. The CDR3 sequence: CASSEERQTIGQPQHF. The CDR3 DNA reads TGTGCCAGCAGTGAAGAGCGCCAGACAATCGGTCAGCCCCAGCATTTT.

The chain couples TRBV6-6 to TRBJ2-2; D possibly corresponds to TRBD1 (5 bases). The CDR3 contains 16 residues. CDR1 and CDR2 from the germline V gene are MNHNY and SVGAGI (reference sequence). The ends were cut back, 7 bases at V and 2 bases at J, with 17 bases in the middle. The chain's CDR3 is CASTNLAQVNTGELFF. For the CDR3, the DNA is TGTGCCAGCACGAATCTGGCACAGGTCAACACCGGGGAGCTGTTTTTT.

V gene TRBV4-3 combines with J gene TRBJ2-7; D not certain. Germline V gene data show CDR1 as LGHNA and CDR2 as YSLEER. Trimming removed 0 bases from V and 2 bases from J, with 8 bases in between. This CDR3 region has 14 residues. The CDR3 region is CASSQDWGPYEQYF. Here the CDR3 DNA reads TGCGCCAGCAGCCAAGATTGGGGTCCCTACGAGCAGTACTTC.

This chain uses TRBV6-1 with TRBJ2-3; the match to TRBD2 covers 11 bases. CDR1 MNHNS and CDR2 SASEGT come from the germline V gene. Trimming cost V 2 bases and J 6 bases; bases outside gene matches: 7. This CDR3 has 16 amino acids. The CDR3 nucleotides are TGTGCCAGCAGTGAACAACTAGCGGGAGTACGGGATACGCAGTATTTT. The encoded protein is CASSEQLAGVRDTQYF.

The V and J genes are TRBV18 and TRBJ1-1, with TRBD1 matching over 7 bases. The J segment lost 3 bases and the V segment lost 6 bases, leaving 7 bases of the junction unmatched. Germline V lookup: CDR1 KGHSH, CDR2 LQKENI. This CDR3 spans 14 amino acids. In DNA form, the CDR3 reads TGTGCCAGCTCCCGAACCGGGACAGACACTGAAGCTTTCTTT. Protein product: CASSRTGTDTEAFF.

CDR3 in amino acids: CASSYGGSTDTQYF. CDR3 DNA sequence: TGTGCCAGCAGTTACGGGGGGAGCACAGATACGCAGTATTTT. The chain couples TRBV6-5 to TRBJ2-3; D possibly corresponds to TRBD2 (6 bases). Germline V gene lookup returns CDR1 MNHEY and CDR2 SVGAGI. The CDR3 consists of 14 residues. V was cut by 2 bases and J by 0 bases, with 6 bases left in between.

This chain joins TRBV6-5 and TRBJ2-7, with D unclear. CDR3 size: 16 residues. Germline CDR1 MNHEY, CDR2 SVGAGI. V dropped 0 bases and J dropped 0 bases, with 12 bases sitting between them. The CDR3 loop reads CASSYSGRPSSYEQYF. The DNA for the CDR3 is TGTGCCAGCAGTTACTCGGGCAGGCCGAGCTCCTACGAGCAGTACTTC.

The genes are TRBV27 and TRBJ1-2; no clear D gene. This CDR3 spans 14 amino acids. The germline V gene has CDR1 MNHEY and CDR2 SMNVEV (reference sequence). V lost 4 bases to trimming and J lost 4 bases, with 13 bases between them. CDR3 region: CASSSGPVGYGYTF. The CDR3 region has the DNA TGTGCCAGCAGTTCCGGGCCCGTGGGCTATGGCTACACCTTC.

The chain links TRBV19 to TRBJ1-4; TRBD1 agrees at 7 bases. Trimming removed 2 bases from V and 5 bases from J; junction bases left unmatched: 5. Germline lookup yields CDR1 LNHDA and CDR2 SQIVND (reference sequence). This CDR3 spans 15 amino acids. The CDR3 DNA is TGTGCCAGTAGTATAAAGGGACAGCACAATGAAAAACTGTTTTTT. It is translated as CASSIKGQHNEKLFF.

The sample holds a few counts of this clone. The chain has TRBV29-1 and TRBJ1-1; D gene unclear. The CDR3 is 12 amino acids. V was pared by 6 bases and J by 0 bases, with 8 bases between. Looked up from germline, CDR1 is SQVTM and CDR2 is ANQGSEA. CDR3 DNA sequence: TGCAGCGTCCTACACATGAACACTGAAGCTTTCTTT. Its translation is CSVLHMNTEAFF.

This CDR3 reads CASSAGTGTSFSYEQYF. CDR3 DNA: TGTGCCAGCAGTGCCGGGACAGGGACTTCTTTTTCCTACGAGCAGTACTTC. The rearrangement uses TRBV5-6 and TRBJ2-7; 9 bases match TRBD1. The CDR3 is made up of 17 amino acids. CDR1 SGHDT and CDR2 YYEEEE come from the germline V gene. V was pared by 5 bases and J by 1 base, with 13 bases of the junction left unmatched.

The chain joins TRBV7-2 to TRBJ2-7, with TRBD2 identical over 7 bases. V lost 4 bases to trimming and J lost 3 bases; unmatched junction nucleotides: 6. In germline, CDR1 is SGHTA, CDR2 FQGNSA. The CDR3 totals 14 residues. The CDR3: CASSYRTSLYEQYF. In DNA form, the CDR3 reads TGTGCCAGCAGCTACCGGACTAGTCTCTACGAGCAGTACTTC.

This clone was counted a single time. The chain recombines TRBV18 with TRBJ2-2; TRBD1 might be the D (5 bases). Germline V gene lookup returns CDR1 KGHSH and CDR2 LQKENI. The CDR3 spans 16 residues. The V gene lost 2 bases and the J gene lost 4 bases, with 14 bases spanning the gap. CDR3 loop: CASSPTGALRTGELFF. CDR3 bases: TGTGCCAGCTCACCAACTGGGGCCCTACGCACCGGGGAGCTGTTTTTT.

This chain links TRBV18 with TRBJ2-6, with TRBD1 matching over 10 bases. The CDR3 runs 19 residues. Trimming cost V 0 bases and J 4 bases; bases outside gene matches: 9. Germline lookup yields CDR1 KGHSH and CDR2 LQKENI. This chain's CDR3 is CASSPPNRQGAGGANVLTF. The CDR3 region has the DNA TGTGCCAGCTCACCACCTAACAGACAGGGGGCAGGGGGGGCCAACGTCCTGACTTTC.

V is TRBV5-6 and J is TRBJ2-7; TRBD2 might be the D (7 bases). V lost 2 bases and J 2 bases, leaving 11 bases between the germline ends. This CDR3 spans 14 amino acids. From germline, CDR1 is SGHDT and CDR2 YYEEEE. The CDR3 region has the DNA TGTGCCAGCAGCTTAGGGGGGGTGGCCTACGAGCAGTACTTC. Translating it yields CASSLGGVAYEQYF.

This clone is a singleton in its sample. The V gene is TRBV2, the J gene TRBJ2-7; D call uncertain. CDR3 length equals 14 residues. Per the germline V gene, CDR1 is SNHLY and CDR2 is FYNNEI. V lost 1 base, J lost 2 bases, and 9 bases lay in between. The CDR3, as DNA: TGTGCCAGCAGTGAAGGTTATGAGGCCTACGAGCAGTACTTC. Residues: CASSEGYEAYEQYF.

This CDR3 is CASSGESGFQYF. CDR3 coding DNA: TGTGCCAGCAGCGGGGAATCCGGATTTCAGTACTTC. The V gene is TRBV11-2, the J gene TRBJ2-4, with unresolved D. V was pared by 5 bases and J by 11 bases, with 13 bases between. Germline V gene sequence: CDR1 SGHAT, CDR2 FQNNGV. This CDR3 has 12 residues.

This sequence joins TRBV6-6 and TRBJ2-1; D perhaps matches TRBD1 (5 bases). The CDR3 consists of 14 residues. V lost 4 bases to trimming and J lost 5 bases, with 12 bases between them. The germline gives CDR1 MNHNY, CDR2 SVGAGI (reference sequence). The CDR3 loop reads CASSSRGVDNEQFF. DNA for the CDR3: TGTGCCAGCAGTTCAAGGGGTGTCGACAATGAGCAGTTCTTC.

The chain has TRBV2 and TRBJ2-1; TRBD2 might be the D (5 bases). V was clipped by 3 bases and J by 3 bases, with 9 bases between them. Germline V gene sequence: CDR1 SNHLY, CDR2 FYNNEI. CDR3 length: 14 amino acids. The CDR3 protein is CASSDRTGYNEQFF. DNA for the CDR3: TGTGCCAGCAGTGATAGGACTGGCTACAATGAGCAGTTCTTC.

The chain employs TRBV11-2 and TRBJ2-2; 11 bases match TRBD2. The CDR3 is 19 amino acids. In germline, CDR1 is SGHAT, CDR2 FQNNGV. Unmatched junction bases numbered 14, after V lost 5 bases and J lost 3 bases. This CDR3 is CASSPRGLAGGPDTGELFF. As DNA, the CDR3 is TGTGCCAGCAGCCCAAGGGGGTTAGCGGGAGGGCCGGACACCGGGGAGCTGTTTTTT.

V is TRBV15 and J is TRBJ2-7; TRBD1 or TRBD2 may be the D gene (5 bases each). Germline CDR1 is LNHNV and CDR2 is YYDKDF (reference sequence). Deletions cut 2 bases from V and 0 bases from J, with 8 bases between. CDR3 length: 14 amino acids. CDR3 DNA sequence: TGTGCCACCAGCAGATCCGGGACCTCCTACGAGCAGTACTTC. Translated, it gives CATSRSGTSYEQYF.

The rearrangement links TRBV18 to TRBJ2-2, with no clear D. Germline CDR1 reads KGHSH; CDR2 reads LQKENI. V shed 3 bases and J shed 0 bases, with 11 bases lying between them. CDR3 length equals 16 residues. CDR3 DNA sequence: TGTGCCAGCTCACCCTCACCCCCAGCGAACACCGGGGAGCTGTTTTTT. This translates into CASSPSPPANTGELFF.

This sequence joins TRBV30 and TRBJ1-5, with 8 positions matching TRBD1. With 2 bases clipped from V and 9 bases from J, the junction kept 12 bases outside the gene matches. The CDR3 is 15 residues long. Germline values: CDR1 GTSNPN, CDR2 SVGIG (reference sequence). The CDR3, as DNA: TGTGCCTGGAGTTCTCCAGGGGGCCTTCCGTCGCCCCAGCATTTT. This sequence encodes CAWSSPGGLPSPQHF.

The CDR3 here is CASSQPNDFRGWTEAFF. The CDR3 DNA reads as TGCGCCAGCAGTCAACCAAACGATTTTAGGGGTTGGACTGAAGCTTTCTTT. J is TRBJ1-1 and V is TRBV23-1; weak D call: TRBD1 (5 bases). TRBV23-1 is designated an ORF whose function remains uncertain. The CDR3 is 17 amino acids. The V end was cut by 2 bases, the J end by 5 bases, with 21 bases between.

The chain couples TRBV10-3 to TRBJ2-2; D is ambiguous. The V and J ends lost 10 bases and 4 bases respectively, with 7 bases between them. The CDR3 has 11 amino acids. Germline V gene lookup returns CDR1 ENHRY and CDR2 SYGVKD. The CDR3 DNA reads TGTGCCAGCCACAGCACCGGGGAGCTGTTTTTT. Translation gives CASHSTGELFF.